Below, one T cell receptor beta chain is given with its context. Its antigen is unknown. This specimen belongs to a study of cytomegalovirus exposure and HLA in healthy donors. Study-level background: Findings of an earlier analysis included some 120 million unique TCR beta sequences from roughly 190 million T cells. General observations from the study: Associated with HLA alleles at 0.05 false discovery rate in a later analysis were 16,951 TCR beta sequences. Presence/absence analyses took donor sequencing depth as roughly uniform.

PCR involved 60 Vbeta and 13 Jbeta primers. Clones were sequenced by immunoSEQ multiplex PCR, and TCRdb holds only the in-frame ones, with some missing. The sample carries approximately 150,000 clones, 77% recorded once. The V end lost 4 bases, the J end lost 3 bases, and 18 bases lay between the germline ends. The CDR3 spans 16 residues. Germline CDR1 MGHRA, CDR2 YSYEKL. The J gene is TRBJ1-1, the V gene TRBV4-1; D gene uncertain. The sequencing input was PBMCs. The source of this sequence is a woman between 35 and 50 years old in good health and CMV-seropositive. The CDR3 coding sequence is TGCGCCAGCAGCCGTCGGTCGGGATTAGCGGACACTGAAGCTTTCTTT. Translated: CASSRRSGLADTEAFF.